Here is one T cell receptor (beta chain) with its context. The antigen remains undetermined. Sequencing used immunoSEQ multiplex PCR; TCRdb keeps in-frame clones, though not all of them. The profile shows about 1.4 million clones, around 95% of them singletons. The CDR3 totals 14 residues. V was cut by 1 base and J by 7 bases, with 14 bases left in between. CDR1 MGHRA and CDR2 YSYEKL come from the germline V gene. The record originates from a study of shared clonotypes between healthy human individuals. Study-level points and caveats: Among the subsets, naive ones generally showed larger estimated richness than memory ones. Generation of non-shared clonotypes was less probable than generation of clonotypes shared by all four donors. Only a few donors were included, so the genetic and exposure-history diversity represented was limited.

This TCR was sampled from a young man in good health. The chain combines TRBV4-1 with TRBJ2-7, with D unclear. The sample taken for sequencing was naive CD4+ T cells sorted from blood. Regarding subset: CD45RA+ positively selected. The CDR3 DNA reads as TGCGCCAGCAGCCAAGCTACGGGCCTACGGGAGCAGTACTTC. It is translated as CASSQATGLREQYF.